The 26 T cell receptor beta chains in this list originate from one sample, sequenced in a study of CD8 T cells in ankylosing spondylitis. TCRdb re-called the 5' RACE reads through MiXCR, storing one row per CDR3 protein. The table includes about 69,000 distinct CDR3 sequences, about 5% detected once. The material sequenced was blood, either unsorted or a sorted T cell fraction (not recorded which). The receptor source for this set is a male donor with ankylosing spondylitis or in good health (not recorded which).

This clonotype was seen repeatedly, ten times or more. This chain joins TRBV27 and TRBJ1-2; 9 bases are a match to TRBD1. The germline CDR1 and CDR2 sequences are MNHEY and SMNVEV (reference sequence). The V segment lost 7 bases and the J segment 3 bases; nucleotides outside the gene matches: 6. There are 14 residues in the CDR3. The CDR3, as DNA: TGTGCCAGCACCCTGACAGGGGGGTACTATGGCTACACCTTC. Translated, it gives CASTLTGGYYGYTF.

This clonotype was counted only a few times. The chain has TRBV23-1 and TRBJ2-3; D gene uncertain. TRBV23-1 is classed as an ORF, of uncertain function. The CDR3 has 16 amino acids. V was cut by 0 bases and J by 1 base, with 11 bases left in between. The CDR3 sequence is CASSQSLELRTDTQYF. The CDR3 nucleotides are TGCGCCAGCAGTCAATCGCTAGAGTTGCGCACAGATACGCAGTATTTT.

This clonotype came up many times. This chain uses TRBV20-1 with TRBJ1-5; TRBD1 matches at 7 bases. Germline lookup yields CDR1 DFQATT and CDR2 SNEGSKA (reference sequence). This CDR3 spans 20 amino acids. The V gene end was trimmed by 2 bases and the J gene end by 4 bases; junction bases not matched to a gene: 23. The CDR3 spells CSARRGDRVRLIRPNQPQHF. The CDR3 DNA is TGCAGTGCTAGACGGGGAGACAGGGTTCGGCTCATAAGACCAAATCAGCCCCAGCATTTT.

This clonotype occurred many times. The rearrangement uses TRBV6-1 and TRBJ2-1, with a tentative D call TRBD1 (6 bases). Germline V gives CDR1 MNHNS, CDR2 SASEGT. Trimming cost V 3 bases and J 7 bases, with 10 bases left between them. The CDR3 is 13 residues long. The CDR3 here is CASSDRGGNEQFF. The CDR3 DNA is TGTGCCAGCAGTGACAGGGGCGGGAATGAGCAGTTCTTC.

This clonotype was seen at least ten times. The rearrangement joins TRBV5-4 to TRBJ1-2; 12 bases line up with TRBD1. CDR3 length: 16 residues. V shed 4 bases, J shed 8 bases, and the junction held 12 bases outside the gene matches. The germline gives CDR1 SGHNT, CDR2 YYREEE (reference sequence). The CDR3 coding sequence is TGTGCCAGCAGCCTAACCGGGACAGGGGGCGCATGGGGCTACACCTTC. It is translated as CASSLTGTGGAWGYTF.

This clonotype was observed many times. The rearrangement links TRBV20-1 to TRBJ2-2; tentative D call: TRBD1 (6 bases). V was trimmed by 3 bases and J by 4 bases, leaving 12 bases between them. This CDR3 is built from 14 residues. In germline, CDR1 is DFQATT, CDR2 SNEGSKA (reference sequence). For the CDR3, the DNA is TGCAGTGCTAGCGGGACAACGGCCACCGGGGAGCTGTTTTTT. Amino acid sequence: CSASGTTATGELFF.

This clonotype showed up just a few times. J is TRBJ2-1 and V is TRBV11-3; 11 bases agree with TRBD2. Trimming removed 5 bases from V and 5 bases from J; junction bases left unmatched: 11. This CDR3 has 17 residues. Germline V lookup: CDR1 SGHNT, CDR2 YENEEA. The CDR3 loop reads CASSPGDTSGGDNEQFF. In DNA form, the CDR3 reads TGTGCCAGCAGCCCGGGGGACACTAGCGGGGGAGACAATGAGCAGTTCTTC. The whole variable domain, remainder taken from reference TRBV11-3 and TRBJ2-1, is EAGVVQSPRYKIIEKKQPVAFWCNPISGHNTLYWYLQNLGQGPELLIRYENEEAVDDSQLPKDRFSAERLKGVDSTLKIQPAELGDSAVYLCASSPGDTSGGDNEQFFGPGTRLTVL.

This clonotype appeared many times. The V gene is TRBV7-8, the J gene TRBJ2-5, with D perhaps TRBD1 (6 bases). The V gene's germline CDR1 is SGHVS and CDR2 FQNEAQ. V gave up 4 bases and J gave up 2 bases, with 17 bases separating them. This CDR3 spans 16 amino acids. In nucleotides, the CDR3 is TGTGCCAGCAGCTCCCAGCCGAGGGGGATGCAAGAGACCCAGTACTTC. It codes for CASSSQPRGMQETQYF.

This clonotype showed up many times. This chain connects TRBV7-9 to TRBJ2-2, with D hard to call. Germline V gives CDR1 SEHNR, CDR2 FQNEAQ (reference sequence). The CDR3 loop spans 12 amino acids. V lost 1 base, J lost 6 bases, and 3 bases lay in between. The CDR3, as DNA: TGTGCCAGCAGCTTAGAGTCCGGGGAGCTGTTTTTT. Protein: CASSLESGELFF. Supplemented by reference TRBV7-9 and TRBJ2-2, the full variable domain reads DTGVSQNPRHKITKRGQNVTFRCDPISEHNRLYWYRQTLGQGPEFLTYFQNEAQLEKSRLLSDRFSAERPKGSFSTLEIQRTEQGDSAMYLCASSLESGELFFGEGSRLTVL.

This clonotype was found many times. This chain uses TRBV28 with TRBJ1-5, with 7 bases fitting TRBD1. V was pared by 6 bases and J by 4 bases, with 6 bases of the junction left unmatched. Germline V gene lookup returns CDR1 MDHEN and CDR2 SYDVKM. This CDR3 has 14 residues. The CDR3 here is CASRSSGQNQPQHF. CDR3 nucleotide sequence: TGTGCCAGCAGATCTTCGGGACAGAATCAGCCCCAGCATTTT.

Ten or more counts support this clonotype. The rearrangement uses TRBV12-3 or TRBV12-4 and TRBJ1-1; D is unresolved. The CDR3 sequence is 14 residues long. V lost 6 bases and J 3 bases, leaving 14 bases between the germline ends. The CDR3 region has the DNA TGTGCCAGCAGCCCTAAACTTGGCGACACTGAAGCTTTCTTT. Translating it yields CASSPKLGDTEAFF.

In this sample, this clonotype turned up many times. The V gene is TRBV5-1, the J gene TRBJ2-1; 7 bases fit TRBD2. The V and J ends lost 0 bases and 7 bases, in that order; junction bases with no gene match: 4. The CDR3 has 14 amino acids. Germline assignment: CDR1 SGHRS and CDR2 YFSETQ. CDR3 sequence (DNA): TGCGCCAGCAGCTTGGGGCTAGCGGAGAATGAGCAGTTCTTC. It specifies CASSLGLAENEQFF.

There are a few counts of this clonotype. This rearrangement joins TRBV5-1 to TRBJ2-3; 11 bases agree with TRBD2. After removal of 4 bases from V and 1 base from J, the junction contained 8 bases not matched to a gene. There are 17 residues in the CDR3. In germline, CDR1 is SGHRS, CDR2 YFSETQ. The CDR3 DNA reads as TGCGCCAGCAGCCCCGCCACTAGCGGGGGCGGCACAGATACGCAGTATTTT. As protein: CASSPATSGGGTDTQYF.

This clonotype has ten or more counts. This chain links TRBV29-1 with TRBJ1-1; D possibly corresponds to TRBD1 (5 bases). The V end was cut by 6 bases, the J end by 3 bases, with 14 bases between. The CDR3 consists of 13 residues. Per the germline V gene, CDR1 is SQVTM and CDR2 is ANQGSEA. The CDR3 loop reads CSVGSGLHTEAFF. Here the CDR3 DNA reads TGCAGCGTGGGATCAGGGTTACACACTGAAGCTTTCTTT.

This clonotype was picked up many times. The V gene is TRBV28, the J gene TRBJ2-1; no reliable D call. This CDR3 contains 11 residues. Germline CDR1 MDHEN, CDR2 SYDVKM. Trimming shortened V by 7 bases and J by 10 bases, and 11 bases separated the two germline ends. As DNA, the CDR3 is TGTGCCAGCAATGGGGTAGGGGAGCAGTTCTTC. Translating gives CASNGVGEQFF. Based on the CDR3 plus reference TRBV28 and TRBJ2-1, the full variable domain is DVKVTQSSRYLVKRTGEKVFLECVQDMDHENMFWYRQDPGLGLRLIYFSYDVKMKEKGDIPEGYSVSREKKERFSLILESASTNQTSMYLCASNGVGEQFFGPGTRLTVL.

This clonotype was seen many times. This chain's CDR3 is CASSADRGFTDTQYF. CDR3 DNA: TGTGCCAGCAGCGCCGACAGGGGATTCACAGATACGCAGTATTTT. This chain connects TRBV7-2 to TRBJ2-3; 8 nucleotides agree with TRBD1. The germline V gene encodes CDR1 SGHTA and CDR2 FQGNSA. Trimming at V came to 5 bases and at J to 2 bases, leaving 6 bases not matched to a gene. This CDR3 spans 15 amino acids.

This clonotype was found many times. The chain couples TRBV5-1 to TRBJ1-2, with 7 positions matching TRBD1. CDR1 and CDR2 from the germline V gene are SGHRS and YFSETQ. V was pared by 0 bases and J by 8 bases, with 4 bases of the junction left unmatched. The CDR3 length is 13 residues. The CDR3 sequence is CASSLEGTEGYTF. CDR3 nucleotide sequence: TGCGCCAGCAGCTTGGAGGGGACAGAGGGCTACACCTTC.

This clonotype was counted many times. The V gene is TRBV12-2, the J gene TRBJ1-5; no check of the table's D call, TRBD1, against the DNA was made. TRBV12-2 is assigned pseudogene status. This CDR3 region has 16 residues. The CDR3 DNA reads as TGTGCAAGTCGCTTATTGGCAGGGGGGAGCAATCAGCCCCAGCATTTT. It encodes CASRLLAGGSNQPQHF.

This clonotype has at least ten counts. CDR3 in amino acids: CASDRDRGNYGYTF. In nucleotides, the CDR3 is TGTGCCAGCGATAGGGACAGGGGGAACTATGGCTACACCTTC. This sequence joins TRBV28 and TRBJ1-2, with TRBD1 identical over 11 bases. Trimming at V came to 8 bases and at J to 2 bases, leaving 4 bases not matched to a gene. CDR3 length: 14 amino acids. Germline values: CDR1 MDHEN, CDR2 SYDVKM.

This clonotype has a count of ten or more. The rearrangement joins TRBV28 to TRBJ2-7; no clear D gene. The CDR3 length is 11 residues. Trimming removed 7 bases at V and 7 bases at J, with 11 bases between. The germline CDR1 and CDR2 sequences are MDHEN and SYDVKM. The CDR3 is CASTSMGEQYF. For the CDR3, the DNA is TGTGCCAGCACTTCAATGGGGGAGCAGTACTTC.

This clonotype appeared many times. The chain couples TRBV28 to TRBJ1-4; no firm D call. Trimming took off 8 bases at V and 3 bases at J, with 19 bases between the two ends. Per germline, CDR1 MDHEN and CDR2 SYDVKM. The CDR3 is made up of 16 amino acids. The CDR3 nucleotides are TGTGCCAGCCGTCAACCTGGCTTGGGTTCTAATGAAAAACTGTTTTTT. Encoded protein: CASRQPGLGSNEKLFF.

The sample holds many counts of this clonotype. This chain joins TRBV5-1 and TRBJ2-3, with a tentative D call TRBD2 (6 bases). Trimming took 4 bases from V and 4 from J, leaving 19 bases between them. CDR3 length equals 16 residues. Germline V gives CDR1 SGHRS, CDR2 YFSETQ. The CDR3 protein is CASSQSGVGRPDTQYF. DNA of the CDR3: TGCGCCAGCAGCCAGTCGGGAGTCGGGCGCCCAGATACGCAGTATTTT.

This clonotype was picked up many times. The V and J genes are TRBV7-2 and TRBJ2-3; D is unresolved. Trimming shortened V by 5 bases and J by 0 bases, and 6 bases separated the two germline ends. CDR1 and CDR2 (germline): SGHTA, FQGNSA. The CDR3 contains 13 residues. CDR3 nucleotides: TGTGCCAGCAGCCTCTTCAGCACAGATACGCAGTATTTT. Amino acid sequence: CASSLFSTDTQYF.

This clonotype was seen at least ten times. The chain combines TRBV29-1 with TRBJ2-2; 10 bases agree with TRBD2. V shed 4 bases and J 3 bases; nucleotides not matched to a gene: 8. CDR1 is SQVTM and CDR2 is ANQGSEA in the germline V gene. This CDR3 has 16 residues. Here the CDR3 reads CSVVGSGGTYTGELFF. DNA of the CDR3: TGCAGCGTTGTAGGTAGCGGGGGGACCTACACCGGGGAGCTGTTTTTT.

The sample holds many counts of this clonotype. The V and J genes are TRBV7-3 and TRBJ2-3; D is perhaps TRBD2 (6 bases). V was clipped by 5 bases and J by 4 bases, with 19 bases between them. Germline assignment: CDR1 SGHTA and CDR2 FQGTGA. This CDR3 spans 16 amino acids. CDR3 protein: CASSPDPGRGADTQYF. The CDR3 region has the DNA TGTGCCAGCAGCCCAGACCCCGGGAGAGGGGCAGATACGCAGTATTTT.

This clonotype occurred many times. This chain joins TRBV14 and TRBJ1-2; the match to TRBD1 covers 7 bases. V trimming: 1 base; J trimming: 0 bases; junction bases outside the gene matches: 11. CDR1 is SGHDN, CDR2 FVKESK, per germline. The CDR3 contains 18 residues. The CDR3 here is CASSQGWDSRLSNYGYTF. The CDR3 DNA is TGTGCCAGCAGCCAAGGATGGGACAGCCGCTTATCTAACTATGGCTACACCTTC.